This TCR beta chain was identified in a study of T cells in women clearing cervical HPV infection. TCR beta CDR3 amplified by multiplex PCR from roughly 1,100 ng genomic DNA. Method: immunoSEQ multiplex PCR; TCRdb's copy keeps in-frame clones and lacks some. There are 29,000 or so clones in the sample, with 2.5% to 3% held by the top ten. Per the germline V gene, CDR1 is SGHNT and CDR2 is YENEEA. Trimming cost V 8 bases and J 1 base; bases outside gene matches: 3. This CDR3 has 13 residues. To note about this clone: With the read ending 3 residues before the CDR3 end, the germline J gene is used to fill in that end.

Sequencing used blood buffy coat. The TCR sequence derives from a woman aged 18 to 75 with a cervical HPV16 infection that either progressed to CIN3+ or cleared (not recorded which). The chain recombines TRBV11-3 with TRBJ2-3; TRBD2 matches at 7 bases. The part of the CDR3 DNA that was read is TGTGCCAGCGCCCTAGCGGGCACAGATACG. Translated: CASALAGTDT. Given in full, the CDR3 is CASALAGTDTQYF.